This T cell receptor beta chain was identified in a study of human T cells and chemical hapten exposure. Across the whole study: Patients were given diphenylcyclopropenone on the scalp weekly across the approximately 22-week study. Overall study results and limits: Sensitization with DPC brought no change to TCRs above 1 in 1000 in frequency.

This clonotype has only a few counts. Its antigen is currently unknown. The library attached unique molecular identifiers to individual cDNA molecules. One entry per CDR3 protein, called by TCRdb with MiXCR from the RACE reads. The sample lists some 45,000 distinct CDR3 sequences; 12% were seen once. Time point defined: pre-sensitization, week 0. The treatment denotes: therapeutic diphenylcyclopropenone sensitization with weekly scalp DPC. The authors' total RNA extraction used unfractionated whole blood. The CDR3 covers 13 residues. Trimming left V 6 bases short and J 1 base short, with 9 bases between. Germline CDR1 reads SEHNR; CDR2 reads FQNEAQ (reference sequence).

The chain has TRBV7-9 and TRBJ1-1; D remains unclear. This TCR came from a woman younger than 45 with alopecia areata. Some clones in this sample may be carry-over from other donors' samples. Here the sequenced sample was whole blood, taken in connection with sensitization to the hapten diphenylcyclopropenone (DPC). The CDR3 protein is CASRPPRNTEAFF. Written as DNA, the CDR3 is TGTGCCAGCAGGCCCCCCAGGAACACTGAAGCTTTCTTT. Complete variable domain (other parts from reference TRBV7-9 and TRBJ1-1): DTGVSQNPRHKITKRGQNVTFRCDPISEHNRLYWYRQTLGQGPEFLTYFQNEAQLEKSRLLSDRFSAERPKGSFSTLEIQRTEQGDSAMYLCASRPPRNTEAFFGQGTRLTVV.